This T cell receptor (beta chain) came from a study of blood T cell repertoires in COVID-19. Generated by immunoSEQ multiplex PCR, the TCRdb table keeps only in-frame clones and is missing some. The sample contains hundreds of thousands of clones, more than 85% of which appear only once. CDR3 length equals 15 residues. Trimming left V 1 base short and J 3 bases short, with 10 bases between. The germline V gene has CDR1 MDHEN and CDR2 SYDVKM. Which cohort a participant joined came from the clinical history participants gave. Sequenced material: PBMCs or T cells enriched from blood (not recorded which). The TCR was taken from a woman aged 50 to 65 who had recovered from COVID-19. The chain joins TRBV28 to TRBJ1-3; D not certain. The CDR3 reads CASSLSLPVGNTIYF. Written as DNA, the CDR3 is TGTGCCAGCAGTTTATCCCTCCCAGTTGGAAACACCATATATTTT.